The following is a T cell receptor beta chain sequence with its context. Antigen unknown. CD45RO-CCR7+CD27+CD95- characterized naive CD8+ T cells. The data stem from a study of CXCR3-negative and CXCR3-positive naive CD8 T cells. Overall study results and limits: TRBV-TRBJ usage was similar across naive CXCR3 subsets but distinct in memory cells. Higher TRB CDR3 hydrophobicity marked CXCR3-positive naive cells relative to CXCR3-negative naive cells.

The TRB cDNA libraries were prepared by 5' RACE with UMI labels. After re-calling the 5' RACE reads, TCRdb lists one entry per CDR3 protein, DNA absent. The listing records around 140,000 distinct CDR3 sequences. The origin of this receptor is a human donor in good health. Some clones in this sample may be carry-over from other donors' samples. What was sequenced was naive CXCR3+ CD8+ T cells from blood. Documented subset: CD45RO-CCR7+CD27+CD95- naive CD8+ T cells expressing CXCR3 (TNR3+).

CDR3 residues: CASSYRDRAYEQYF. The chain links TRBV27 to TRBJ2-7; TCRdb returns TRBD1, unconfirmable since there is no DNA. The CDR3 is made up of 14 amino acids. Per germline, CDR1 MNHEY and CDR2 SMNVEV (reference sequence).